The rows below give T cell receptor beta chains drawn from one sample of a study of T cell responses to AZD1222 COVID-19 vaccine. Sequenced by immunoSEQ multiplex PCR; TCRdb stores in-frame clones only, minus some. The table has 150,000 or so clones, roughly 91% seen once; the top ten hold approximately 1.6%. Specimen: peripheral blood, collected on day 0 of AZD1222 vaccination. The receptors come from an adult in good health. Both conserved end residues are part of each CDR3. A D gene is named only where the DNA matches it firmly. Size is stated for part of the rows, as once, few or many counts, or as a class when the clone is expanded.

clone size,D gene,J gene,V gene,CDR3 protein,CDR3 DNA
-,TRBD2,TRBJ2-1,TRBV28,CASSLGSGGVFYNEQFF,TGTGCCAGCAGTTTGGGTTCGGGAGGTGTTTTCTACAATGAGCAGTTCTTC
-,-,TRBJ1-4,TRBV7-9,CASSFGWANEKLFF,TGTGCCAGCAGCTTCGGATGGGCTAATGAAAAACTGTTTTTT
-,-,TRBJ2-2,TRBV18,CASSHVRAGNTGELFF,TGTGCCAGCTCCCACGTCAGGGCCGGAAACACCGGGGAGCTGTTTTTT
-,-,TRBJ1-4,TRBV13,CASSSSGAPHNEKLFF,TGTGCCAGCAGCTCCTCGGGAGCACCCCATAATGAAAAACTGTTTTTT
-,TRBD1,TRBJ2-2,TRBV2,CASSATDRVGELFF,TGTGCCAGCAGCGCCACGGACAGGGTAGGGGAGCTGTTTTTT
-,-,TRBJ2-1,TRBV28,CASSPDANSYNEQFF,TGTGCCAGCAGCCCGGACGCGAACTCCTACAATGAGCAGTTCTTC
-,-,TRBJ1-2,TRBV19,CASSIDSLYGYTF,TGTGCCAGTAGTATAGACTCCCTCTATGGCTACACCTTC
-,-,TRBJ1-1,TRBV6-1,CASSESYWGTEAFF,TGTGCCAGCAGTGAATCTTATTGGGGAACTGAAGCTTTCTTT
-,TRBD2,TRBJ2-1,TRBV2,CASSENGLVGYNEQFF,TGTGCCAGCAGTGAAAATGGACTAGTTGGTTACAATGAGCAGTTCTTC
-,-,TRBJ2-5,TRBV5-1,CASSLEGVASTQYF,TGCGCCAGCAGCTTGGAGGGGGTAGCTTCGACCCAGTACTTC
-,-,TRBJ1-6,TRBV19,CASSIAGNYSPLHF,TGTGCCAGTAGTATAGCCGGGAACTATTCACCCCTCCACTTT
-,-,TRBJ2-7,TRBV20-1,CSASFPKAGTGYEQYF,TGCAGTGCTAGTTTCCCCAAAGCGGGCACGGGCTACGAGCAGTACTTC
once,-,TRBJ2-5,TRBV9,CASSVRAQETQYF,TGTGCCAGCAGCGTCAGAGCCCAAGAGACCCAGTACTTC
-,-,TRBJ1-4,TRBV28,CASRTSISGPTREKLFF,TGTGCCAGCAGAACTTCTATATCGGGACCTACAAGGGAAAAACTGTTTTTT
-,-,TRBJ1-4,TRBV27,CASSFFGPNEKLFF,TGTGCCAGCAGTTTTTTCGGACCTAATGAAAAACTGTTTTTT
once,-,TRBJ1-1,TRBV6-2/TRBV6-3,CASSYGGINTEAFF,TGTGCCAGCAGTTACGGGGGCATAAACACTGAAGCTTTCTTT
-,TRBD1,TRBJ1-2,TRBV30,CALEKGGGYGYTF,TGTGCCTTGGAAAAAGGGGGCGGCTATGGCTACACCTTC
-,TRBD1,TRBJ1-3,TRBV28,CASRPGQGNTIYF,TGTGCCAGCAGGCCGGGACAGGGAAACACCATATATTTT
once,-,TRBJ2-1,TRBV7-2,CASSPQSHLGGEQFF,TGTGCCAGCAGCCCCCAGAGCCACCTTGGGGGTGAGCAGTTCTTC
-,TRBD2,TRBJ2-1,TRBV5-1,CASSPGLLSSYNEQFF,TGCGCCAGCAGCCCGGGACTACTAAGCTCCTACAATGAGCAGTTCTTC
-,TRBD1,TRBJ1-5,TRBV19,CASSHTGQGALFSNQPQHF,TGTGCCAGTAGTCACACTGGACAGGGGGCCCTTTTTAGCAATCAGCCCCAGCATTTT
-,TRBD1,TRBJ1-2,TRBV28,CASSLGQGAFGYTF,TGTGCCAGCAGTTTGGGACAGGGGGCCTTTGGCTACACCTTC
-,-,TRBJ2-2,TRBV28,CASSLGGSGTGELFF,TGTGCCAGCAGTTTAGGGGGCAGTGGGACCGGGGAGCTGTTTTTT
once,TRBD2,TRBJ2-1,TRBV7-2,CASSSGLAGGEFF,TGTGCCAGCAGCTCGGGACTAGCGGGAGGGGAGTTCTTC
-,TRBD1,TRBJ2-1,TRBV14,CASSPWTGPPYNEQFF,TGTGCCAGCAGCCCCTGGACAGGGCCGCCCTACAATGAGCAGTTCTTC
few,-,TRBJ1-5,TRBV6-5,CATRDGGNQPQHF,TGTGCCACCAGGGACGGAGGTAATCAGCCCCAGCATTTT
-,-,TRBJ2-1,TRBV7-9,CASSFRWAGSSATYNEQFF,TGTGCCAGCAGCTTTCGATGGGCCGGGTCCTCCGCGACCTACAATGAGCAGTTCTTC
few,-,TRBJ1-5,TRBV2,CASRGSGTTNQPQHF,TGTGCCAGCAGGGGAAGCGGTACTACGAATCAGCCCCAGCATTTT
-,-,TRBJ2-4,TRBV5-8,CASSLVGAKNIQYF,TGTGCCAGCAGCTTGGTAGGGGCCAAAAACATTCAGTACTTC
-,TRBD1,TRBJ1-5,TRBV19,CASSIGRRAAGTGVDQPQHF,TGTGCCAGTAGTATCGGAAGGAGGGCTGCCGGGACAGGGGTGGATCAGCCCCAGCATTTT
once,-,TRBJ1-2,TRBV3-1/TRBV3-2,CASSQDGRPNYGYTF,TGTGCCAGCAGCCAAGATGGAAGACCTAACTATGGCTACACCTTC
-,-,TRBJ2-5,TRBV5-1,CASRTLGQLGETQYF,TGCGCCAGCCGAACCTTGGGACAACTAGGGGAGACCCAGTACTTC
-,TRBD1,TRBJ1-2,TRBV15,CATSRAGGQADSYGYTF,TGTGCCACCAGCAGAGCCGGAGGACAGGCGGATTCCTATGGCTACACCTTC
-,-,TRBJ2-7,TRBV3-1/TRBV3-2,CASSQDPSVFEQYF,TGTGCCAGCAGCCAAGACCCTAGCGTATTCGAGCAGTACTTC
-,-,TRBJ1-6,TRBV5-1,CASSLRRDSPLHF,TGCGCCAGCAGCTTACGCAGGGATTCACCCCTCCACTTT
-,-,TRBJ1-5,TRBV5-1,CASSSTGLNQPQHF,TGCGCCAGCAGCTCAACAGGGCTCAATCAGCCCCAGCATTTT
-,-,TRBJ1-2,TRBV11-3,CASSRSSDSAPIF,TGTGCCAGCAGCAGAAGTAGTGACAGTGCTCCCATCTTC
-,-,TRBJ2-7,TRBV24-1,CASSLPCEQYF,TGTGCCAGCAGCCTTCCTTGCGAGCAGTACTTC
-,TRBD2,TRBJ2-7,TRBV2,CASTREVTSGRAFEQYF,TGTGCCAGCACCAGGGAGGTGACTAGCGGGAGGGCCTTCGAGCAGTACTTC